Each of the 19 T cell receptor beta chains below was sequenced from the same sample in a study of T cell repertoires in cytomegalovirus infection. Antigens for these TCRs are unknown. TCRdb called the reads again in MiXCR, with one record for every CDR3 protein. Among some 940,000 distinct CDR3 sequences, about a third were seen once, and the ten largest hold roughly an eighth. The material sequenced was cultured CD8+ T cells from PBMCs, taken from culture after CMV antigen stimulation. The receptors shown here come from a human donor in good health (CMV status not recorded). Some clones in this sample may be carry-over from other donors' samples.

This clonotype was counted once. The rearrangement uses TRBV7-9 and TRBJ1-3; a possible D gene is TRBD1 (5 bases). V lost 5 bases, J lost 6 bases, and 11 bases lay in between. CDR1 and CDR2 from the germline V gene are SEHNR and FQNEAQ (reference sequence). This CDR3 spans 13 amino acids. The DNA of the CDR3 is TGTGCCAGCAGCCGCCCGACAGAAAACACCATATATTTT. Translating gives CASSRPTENTIYF.

This chain connects TRBV20-1 to TRBJ1-5, with 8 bases fitting TRBD1. With 5 bases clipped from V and 0 bases from J, the junction kept 12 bases outside the gene matches. Germline values: CDR1 DFQATT, CDR2 SNEGSKA (reference sequence). This CDR3 is 17 amino acids long. Here the CDR3 DNA reads TGCAGTGCTTATGGACAGGGCGGGGGGTATAGCAATCAGCCCCAGCATTTT. Translating it yields CSAYGQGGGYSNQPQHF.

This clonotype was seen only a few times. This rearrangement joins TRBV27 to TRBJ1-2; maybe TRBD1 (6 bases). V was trimmed by 5 bases and J by 8 bases, leaving 21 bases between them. CDR3 length: 15 residues. Germline V gene lookup returns CDR1 MNHEY and CDR2 SMNVEV (reference sequence). CDR3 coding DNA: TGTGCCAGCAGTCCAGGGGCATTACTACATGGCGGCTACACCTTC. Translated, it gives CASSPGALLHGGYTF.

This clonotype was recorded many times. The chain recombines TRBV7-2 with TRBJ2-3, with a possible D match to TRBD1 (5 bases). The CDR3 runs to 14 residues. Trimming stripped 1 base from V and 13 bases from J, with 18 bases between. CDR1 is SGHTA and CDR2 is FQGNSA in the germline V gene. In DNA form, the CDR3 reads TGTGCCAGCAGCTTAGTCCGAGCGTGGGGCTTAGAGTATTTT. It yields the protein CASSLVRAWGLEYF.

The table lists this clonotype with many counts. One end of the junction fails to match germline, which may point to a read error. This chain connects TRBV4-1 to TRBJ1-1; D is unclear. The CDR3 length is 12 residues. The germline gives CDR1 MGHRA, CDR2 YSYEKL. For the CDR3, the DNA is TGTGCCAGCAGCCAGCTGAACACTGAAGCTTTCTTT. Translated, it gives CASSQLNTEAFF.

The chain is built from TRBV6-1 and TRBJ2-7; D is uncertain. The CDR3 is 13 amino acids. Germline lookup yields CDR1 MNHNS and CDR2 SASEGT. Trimming removed 7 bases at V and 0 bases at J, with 10 bases between. CDR3 in amino acids: CASTGGSSYEQYF. The DNA of the CDR3 is TGTGCCAGCACGGGCGGTTCCTCCTACGAGCAGTACTTC.

This clonotype has just a few counts. The V gene is TRBV10-3, the J gene TRBJ2-4, with 10 bases that match TRBD2. The length of the CDR3 is 14 residues. Losses at the gene ends were 4 bases for V and 8 bases for J; bases not matched to a gene: 5. Germline assignment: CDR1 ENHRY and CDR2 SYGVKD. CDR3 bases: TGTGCCATCAGTGCGGGGCTAGCGGGGGACATTCAGTACTTC. It specifies CAISAGLAGDIQYF.

This clonotype was recorded a few times. This chain joins TRBV4-1 and TRBJ2-5; 9 positions agree with TRBD1. Germline V gene sequence: CDR1 MGHRA, CDR2 YSYEKL. After removal of 2 bases from V and 2 bases from J, the junction contained 12 bases not matched to a gene. The CDR3 covers 18 residues. The CDR3 nucleotides read TGCGCCAGCAGCCAACGACTTATCGGACAGGGGAGGCAAGAGACCCAGTACTTC. Its translation: CASSQRLIGQGRQETQYF.

In this sample, this clonotype turned up a few times. J is TRBJ1-3 and V is TRBV14; D gene uncertain. Per germline, CDR1 SGHDN and CDR2 FVKESK. The ends were cut back, 6 bases at V and 1 base at J, with 10 bases in the middle. The CDR3 contains 14 residues. CDR3 sequence (DNA): TGTGCCAGCAGGACCTGGAGTTCTGGAAACACCATATATTTT. It is translated as CASRTWSSGNTIYF.

The table lists this clonotype with many counts. The rearrangement joins TRBV6-5 to TRBJ2-3; 8 bases match TRBD1. The J segment lost 2 bases and the V segment lost 4 bases, leaving 2 bases of the junction unmatched. Per the germline V gene, CDR1 is MNHEY and CDR2 is SVGAGI. The CDR3 loop spans 14 amino acids. This CDR3 reads CASSSDRATDTQYF. CDR3 DNA sequence: TGTGCCAGCAGTTCGGACAGGGCCACAGATACGCAGTATTTT.

J is TRBJ1-1 and V is TRBV5-6, with D unresolved. In germline, CDR1 is SGHDT, CDR2 YYEEEE. V was trimmed by 4 bases and J by 3 bases, leaving 7 bases between them. This CDR3 contains 12 residues. For the CDR3, the DNA is TGTGCCAGCAGCGTAAGATACACTGAAGCTTTCTTT. It translates to CASSVRYTEAFF.

The chain combines TRBV6-5 with TRBJ2-2, with D perhaps matching TRBD1 or TRBD2 (6 bases each). Germline V gene data show CDR1 as MNHEY and CDR2 as SVGAGI. The V end was cut by 4 bases, the J end by 4 bases, with 16 bases between. The CDR3 loop spans 16 amino acids. The CDR3, as DNA: TGTGCCAGCAGTTGGGGGGCAGGGGCGGTCACCGGGGAGCTGTTTTTT. It yields the protein CASSWGAGAVTGELFF.

This clonotype was detected many times. V and J are TRBV2 and TRBJ1-1; TRBD1 is a possible D gene (5 bases). Germline CDR1 reads SNHLY; CDR2 reads FYNNEI. With 2 bases removed from V and 7 bases from J, the gap between germline ends came to 14 bases. This CDR3 has 14 amino acids. The chain's CDR3 is CASSESRGRGEAFF. As DNA, the CDR3 is TGTGCCAGCAGTGAATCAAGGGGCCGAGGTGAAGCTTTCTTT.

The chain links TRBV5-1 to TRBJ2-5, with 8 bases fitting TRBD1. The germline V gene has CDR1 SGHRS and CDR2 YFSETQ. J lost 3 bases, V lost 3 bases, and 4 bases had no gene match. CDR3 length: 14 residues. The CDR3 sequence: CASSSAGGKETQYF. The DNA for the CDR3 is TGCGCCAGCAGCTCCGCAGGGGGCAAAGAGACCCAGTACTTC. Full variable domain (outside the CDR3, taken from reference TRBV5-1 and TRBJ2-5): KAGVTQTPRYLIKTRGQQVTLSCSPISGHRSVSWYQQTPGQGLQFLFEYFSETQRNKGNFPGRFSGRQFSNSRSEMNVSTLELGDSALYLCASSSAGGKETQYFGPGTRLLVL.

This sequence joins TRBV6-6 and TRBJ1-1; D perhaps matches TRBD1 (6 bases). CDR3 length: 14 amino acids. Germline V gives CDR1 MNHNY, CDR2 SVGAGI (reference sequence). Trimming stripped 0 bases from V and 7 bases from J, with 12 bases between. The CDR3 coding sequence is TGTGCCAGCAGTTACTCCCTCGGGGACAATGAAGCTTTCTTT. It codes for CASSYSLGDNEAFF.

V gene TRBV19 combines with J gene TRBJ2-1; D is unclear. Per the germline V gene, CDR1 is LNHDA and CDR2 is SQIVND (reference sequence). CDR3 length equals 12 residues. V lost 6 bases, J lost 8 bases, and 11 bases lay in between. The CDR3 DNA is TGTGCCAGTAGCCGGCATATGGATGAGCAGTTCTTC. Translation: CASSRHMDEQFF.

The V gene is TRBV9, the J gene TRBJ2-1; TRBD2 agrees at 8 bases. This CDR3 has 15 amino acids. The V segment lost 4 bases and the J segment 9 bases; nucleotides outside the gene matches: 12. CDR1 and CDR2 from the germline V gene are SGDLS and YYNGEE. Here the CDR3 DNA reads TGTGCCAGCAGCAACCCGGGACTAGGAATGGGTGAGCAGTTCTTC. Amino acid sequence: CASSNPGLGMGEQFF.

Worth noting for this clonotype: One junction end does not reproduce the germline sequence, and a read error may be involved. This sequence joins TRBV6-1 and TRBJ1-1, with a tentative D call TRBD1 (6 bases). The germline V gene encodes CDR1 MNHNS and CDR2 SASEGT. The CDR3 length is 13 residues. CDR3: CVSKIRTVGEAFF. In DNA, the CDR3 is TGTGTCAGCAAAATTAGGACAGTGGGAGAAGCTTTCTTT.

This sequence joins TRBV6-1 and TRBJ2-7; 10 bases align to TRBD1. In germline, CDR1 is MNHNS, CDR2 SASEGT. The CDR3 is 15 residues long. V lost 8 bases, J lost 2 bases, and 9 bases stayed unmatched. The CDR3 DNA sequence: TGTGCCAGCCGGAAGGGGGGACAGGGGCCCTACGAGCAGTACGTC. This codes for CASRKGGQGPYEQYV.